This TCR beta chain originates from a study of blood T cell repertoires in COVID-19. At the level of the study: Sites across the United States, Italy and Spain contributed samples from acute and convalescent COVID-19.

In terms of age and location, participants ranged from roughly 18 to 100 years and lived in under 30 US areas. Germline V gene data show CDR1 as MNHEY and CDR2 as SMNVEV (reference sequence). V was pared by 2 bases and J by 10 bases, with 15 bases between. CDR3 length equals 14 residues. Source study methods: For nucleated cells, counts were estimated from reference gene primer amplification. TCRdb's table, derived via immunoSEQ multiplex PCR, lists solely in-frame clones and lacks some. V, J and clone size were drawn from that table, and D and trimming were deduced from the DNA. The sample includes about 160,000 clones, about nine tenths of them seen just once.

The chain uses TRBV27 and TRBJ2-1, with D possibly matching TRBD2 (6 bases). Material: PBMCs or T cells enriched from blood (not recorded which). The receptor was isolated from a woman aged 40-49 years who had been exposed to COVID-19. In nucleotides, the CDR3 is TGTGCCAGCAGTTTAAGACTAGGAACGGCGGAGCAGTTCTTC. As protein: CASSLRLGTAEQFF.